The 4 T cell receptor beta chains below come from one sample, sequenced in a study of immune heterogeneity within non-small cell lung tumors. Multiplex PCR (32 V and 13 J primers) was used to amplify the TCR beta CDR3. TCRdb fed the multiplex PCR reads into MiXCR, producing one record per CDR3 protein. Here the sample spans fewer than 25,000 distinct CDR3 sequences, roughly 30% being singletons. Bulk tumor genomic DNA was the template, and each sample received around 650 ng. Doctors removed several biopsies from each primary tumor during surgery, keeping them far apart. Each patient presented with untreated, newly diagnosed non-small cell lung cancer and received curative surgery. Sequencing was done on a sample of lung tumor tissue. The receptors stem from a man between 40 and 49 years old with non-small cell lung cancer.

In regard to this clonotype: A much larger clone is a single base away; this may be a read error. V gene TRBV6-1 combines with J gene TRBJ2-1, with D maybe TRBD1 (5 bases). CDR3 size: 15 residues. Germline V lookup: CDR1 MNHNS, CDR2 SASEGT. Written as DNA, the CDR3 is TGTACCAGCAGTGAAGCGAGACGACAGAACAATGAGCAGTTCTTC. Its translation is CTSSEARRQNNEQFF.

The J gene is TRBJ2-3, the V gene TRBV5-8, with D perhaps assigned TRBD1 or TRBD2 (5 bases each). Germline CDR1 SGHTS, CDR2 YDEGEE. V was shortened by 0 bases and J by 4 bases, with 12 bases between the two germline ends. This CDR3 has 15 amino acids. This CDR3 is CASSLGSVRADTQYF. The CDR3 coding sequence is TGTGCCAGCAGCTTGGGTAGCGTCAGGGCAGATACGCAGTATTTT.

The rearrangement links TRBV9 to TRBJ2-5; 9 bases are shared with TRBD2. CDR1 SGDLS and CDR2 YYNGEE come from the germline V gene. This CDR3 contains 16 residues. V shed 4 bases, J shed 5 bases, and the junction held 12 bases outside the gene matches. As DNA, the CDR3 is TGTGCCAGCAGCCCCAGAGCGGGAGGCCTAAGTGAGACCCAGTACTTC. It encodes CASSPRAGGLSETQYF.

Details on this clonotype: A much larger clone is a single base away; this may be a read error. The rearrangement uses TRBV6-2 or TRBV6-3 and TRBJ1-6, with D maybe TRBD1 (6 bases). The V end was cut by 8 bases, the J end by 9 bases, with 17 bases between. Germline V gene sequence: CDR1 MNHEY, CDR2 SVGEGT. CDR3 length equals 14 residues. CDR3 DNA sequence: TGTGCCAGCCGACAGGTGGCTGGTAGTTCACCCCTCCACTTT. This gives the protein CASRQVAGSSPLHF.